A selection of T cell receptor beta chains follows, all from one sample in a study of T cell responses to AZD1222 COVID-19 vaccine. Sequencing used immunoSEQ multiplex PCR; TCRdb keeps in-frame clones, though not all of them. The sample includes approximately 150,000 clones, more than 75% seen only once; the top ten take approximately 4.5%. Source: peripheral blood, taken 28 days after the second AZD1222 dose. These receptors were collected from an adult who received the AZD1222 COVID-19 vaccine. Each CDR3 is given with its conserved first and last residue. The order of the fields is V gene, D gene, J gene, CDR3 DNA, CDR3 protein. D genes are given only for firm matches.

TRBV7-8	-	TRBJ2-3	TGTGCCAGCAGCTTAGTTAGAGGACAAAGGCCCGATACGCAGTATTTT	CASSLVRGQRPDTQYF
TRBV7-9	TRBD2	TRBJ2-3	TGTGCCACCTACTGGGGGGGGAAGACGCAGTATTTT	CATYWGGKTQYF
TRBV29-1	TRBD1	TRBJ2-7	TGCAGCGTGGCCCCGATAGGGGACAGCTACGAGCAGTACTTC	CSVAPIGDSYEQYF
TRBV20-1	-	TRBJ1-1	TGCAGTGCTAGTGGGCAGAACACTGAAGCTTTCTTT	CSASGQNTEAFF
TRBV5-1	-	TRBJ2-2	TGCGCCAGCAGCTTGTTCCAAAGCCCCGGGGAGCTGTTTTTT	CASSLFQSPGELFF
TRBV27	-	TRBJ1-2	TGTGCCAGCAGTTTTAGGAGGGGGTATGGCTACACCTTC	CASSFRRGYGYTF
TRBV30	TRBD1	TRBJ1-6	TGTGCCTCACAGGGGGGACTTAATTCACCCCTCCACTTT	CASQGGLNSPLHF
TRBV7-8	-	TRBJ1-5	TGTGCCAGCAGCTTAGGGGGTGGTGGACGGGGAAATCAGCCCCAGCATTTT	CASSLGGGGRGNQPQHF
TRBV19	TRBD1	TRBJ2-1	TGTGCCAGTAGTAGGGACAGGGGCCCGTCCTTTGAGCAGTTCTTC	CASSRDRGPSFEQFF
TRBV5-1	-	TRBJ1-1	TGCGCCAGCAGCTTGGTCAGTTCTAACACTGAAGCTTTCTTT	CASSLVSSNTEAFF